There are a few counts of the clone carrying this TCR beta chain. Its specificity is unknown. The data belong to a study of T-cell reconstitution after alpha-beta-depleted transplantation in children. The authors prepared the TCRbeta library with unique molecular identifiers. TCRdb recomputed calls from the PCR reads with MiXCR, one row per CDR3 protein. Of 450,000 to 700,000 distinct CDR3 sequences listed, roughly 27% are singletons. J lost 3 bases, V lost 6 bases, and 3 bases had no gene match. CDR3 length equals 13 residues. Germline V lookup: CDR1 SGHRS, CDR2 YFSETQ. Notes on the study in general: Newly generated T cells supplied most T-cell counts and diversity one year post-transplant. Surviving recipient T cells and thymic progenitors produced the high day-60 TCRbeta diversity seen in some patients. Expanded graft clones, several hundred of them, were reportedly the source of alpha-beta T cells about two months after transplant.

The sample here was PBMCs, taken before TCRalphabeta/CD19-depleted stem cell transplant. The chain has TRBV5-1 and TRBJ1-1, with 9 bases fitting TRBD1. The receptor was derived from a boy in the first two years of life with Wiskott-Aldrich syndrome, due to receive a stem cell transplant. The CDR3 region is CASTGQGHTEAFF. The DNA of the CDR3 is TGCGCCAGCACCGGACAGGGGCACACTGAAGCTTTCTTT. Full variable domain (missing parts from reference TRBV5-1 and TRBJ1-1): KAGVTQTPRYLIKTRGQQVTLSCSPISGHRSVSWYQQTPGQGLQFLFEYFSETQRNKGNFPGRFSGRQFSNSRSEMNVSTLELGDSALYLCASTGQGHTEAFFGQGTRLTVV.